A single sample gave rise to the 13 T cell receptor beta chains below, sequenced in a study of shared clonotypes between healthy human individuals. Clones were read by immunoSEQ multiplex PCR, and TCRdb kept only the in-frame ones, dropping some. The sample records roughly 2.6 million clones, just over 90% being singletons. Material: naive CD4+ T cells sorted from blood. Described subset: CD45RA+ positively selected. The receptors were sampled from a man aged 18-30 years in good health.

The chain carries TRBV5-6 and TRBJ1-5, with TRBD1 matching over 7 bases. CDR3 length: 14 amino acids. Trimming took 4 bases from V and 5 from J; bases not matched to a gene: 6. Germline CDR1 and CDR2: SGHDT and YYEEEE. The CDR3 loop reads CASSLRGGHQPQHF. CDR3 DNA: TGTGCCAGCAGCCTGAGAGGGGGCCATCAGCCCCAGCATTTT.

As concerns this clone: An end of the junction differs from the germline gene, which may be a read error. V gene TRBV15 combines with J gene TRBJ1-2; possibly TRBD1 for D (5 bases). Germline loops: CDR1 LNHNV, CDR2 YYDKDF (reference sequence). The CDR3 runs to 16 residues. The CDR3 DNA reads TGTGCCACCAGCGGAGAACCAGGGAGGTCTTCCTATGGCTACACCTTC. This translates into CATSGEPGRSSYGYTF.

The genes are TRBV29-1 and TRBJ2-5; 7 bases map to TRBD1. This CDR3 has 13 residues. V shed 7 bases, J shed 2 bases, and the junction held 7 bases outside the gene matches. CDR1 SQVTM and CDR2 ANQGSEA come from the germline V gene. In DNA form, the CDR3 reads TGCAGCGGTGACCCGGGACAGCAAGAGACCCAGTACTTC. It yields the protein CSGDPGQQETQYF.

The chain combines TRBV30 with TRBJ1-2; D not resolved. CDR3 length: 9 residues. Germline V gene lookup returns CDR1 GTSNPN and CDR2 SVGIG (reference sequence). The V gene lost 8 bases and the J gene lost 8 bases, with 9 bases spanning the gap. The DNA for the CDR3 is TGTGCCGCCCAACCCGGCTACACCTTC. This encodes CAAQPGYTF.

The V and J genes are TRBV9 and TRBJ1-3; D possibly corresponds to TRBD1 (6 bases). V lost 4 bases and J 3 bases, leaving 17 bases between the germline ends. There are 16 residues in the CDR3. Per the germline V gene, CDR1 is SGDLS and CDR2 is YYNGEE. CDR3 DNA: TGTGCCAGCAGCCCCCGAGGGGGGGCGCTTGGAAACACCATATATTTT. Translation gives CASSPRGGALGNTIYF.

The genes are TRBV6-6 and TRBJ2-1, with 12 bases that match TRBD2. Unmatched junction bases numbered 9, after V lost 6 bases and J lost 9 bases. The CDR3 contains 15 residues. CDR1 is MNHNY, CDR2 SVGAGI, per germline (reference sequence). This CDR3 reads CASRFPSGGVGEQFF. The CDR3, as DNA: TGTGCCAGCAGGTTCCCTAGCGGGGGGGTAGGTGAGCAGTTCTTC.

The chain carries TRBV5-1 and TRBJ1-3; D is perhaps TRBD1 (5 bases). Germline CDR1 is SGHRS and CDR2 is YFSETQ. The CDR3 totals 15 residues. The V end lost 3 bases, the J end lost 0 bases, and 10 bases lay between the germline ends. CDR3 bases: TGCGCCAGCAGCTGGGACTGGAGCTCTGGAAACACCATATATTTT. Translation: CASSWDWSSGNTIYF. Full variable domain (outside the CDR3, taken from reference TRBV5-1 and TRBJ1-3): KAGVTQTPRYLIKTRGQQVTLSCSPISGHRSVSWYQQTPGQGLQFLFEYFSETQRNKGNFPGRFSGRQFSNSRSEMNVSTLELGDSALYLCASSWDWSSGNTIYFGEGSWLTVV.

Many counts were recorded for this clone. Other DNA sequences from this sample encode an identical CDR3 as well. The J gene is TRBJ2-5, the V gene TRBV5-4; D remains unclear. V was pared by 3 bases and J by 1 base, with 1 base between. Germline V gene lookup returns CDR1 SGHNT and CDR2 YYREEE (reference sequence). The CDR3 has 11 amino acids. The CDR3 loop reads CASSSQETQYF. The CDR3 DNA is TGTGCCAGCAGCTCCCAAGAGACCCAGTACTTC.

The rearrangement links TRBV7-9 to TRBJ1-1; no reliable D call. Germline-derived CDR1 and CDR2 are SEHNR and FQNEAQ (reference sequence). Trimming pared 5 bases from V and 1 base from J, leaving 14 bases between. This CDR3 region has 15 residues. The CDR3 loop is CASSTRTYGNTEAFF. The CDR3 DNA sequence: TGTGCCAGCAGCACCCGGACTTACGGGAACACTGAAGCTTTCTTT.

Remarks on this clone: Other nucleotide sequences in the sample specify the same CDR3. This chain uses TRBV11-3 with TRBJ2-5; unclear D gene. This CDR3 has 12 residues. Germline V gene data show CDR1 as SGHNT and CDR2 as YENEEA. V lost 5 bases, J lost 4 bases, and 8 bases lay in between. The CDR3 protein is CASSQGSETQYF. Here the CDR3 DNA reads TGTGCCAGCAGCCAAGGGTCAGAGACCCAGTACTTC.

The CDR3 DNA reads as TGTGCCAGCAGCCAAAGAAGGTGGTCCCAAGAGACCCAGTACTTC. Protein sequence: CASSQRRWSQETQYF. The chain recombines TRBV5-6 with TRBJ2-5; no firm D call. V was cut by 4 bases and J by 1 base, with 14 bases left in between. The CDR3 runs 15 residues. Germline V lookup: CDR1 SGHDT, CDR2 YYEEEE.

This chain connects TRBV27 to TRBJ1-2; D might be TRBD1 (6 bases). Germline CDR1 is MNHEY and CDR2 is SMNVEV (reference sequence). The CDR3 totals 15 residues. V lost 6 bases, J lost 4 bases, and 18 bases lay in between. The CDR3 DNA reads TGTGCCAGCAGCAACAGGGCAGGTCTGGGCTATGGCTACACCTTC. It encodes CASSNRAGLGYGYTF.

The CDR3 region has the DNA TGCGCCAGCAGCCTAGGACCGAGGACTGAAGCTTTCTTT. It specifies CASSLGPRTEAFF. The chain joins TRBV5-1 to TRBJ1-1; D call uncertain. The CDR3 runs to 13 residues. Trimming took off 4 bases at V and 5 bases at J, with 12 bases between the two ends. In germline, CDR1 is SGHRS, CDR2 YFSETQ.